This T cell receptor beta chain was documented in a study of shared clonotypes between healthy human individuals. Partitioning of CD4+ cells yielded a CD45RA+ naive subset and a CD45RA-negative memory subset. With respect to this clone: Its antigen is undetermined. Other DNA sequences in this specimen translate into the identical CDR3.

Notes on the study in general: Deeper or shallower sequencing was expected to change how clonotypes are shared among donors.

Repertoires were generated with immunoSEQ multiplex PCR, while TCRdb's copy carries only in-frame clones and drops some. Among 800,000 to 1,200,000 clones listed, roughly 74% were seen once. V shed 4 bases and J shed 7 bases, with 13 bases lying between them. The CDR3 runs 13 residues. Germline V gene sequence: CDR1 SGHTA, CDR2 FQGNSA. This clonotype originated in a man younger than 30 in good health. Some clones in this sample may be carry-over from other donors' samples. Sample: memory CD4+ T cells from PBMCs. Subset reported: CD45RA-negative fraction. The chain is built from TRBV7-2 and TRBJ2-5; D is ambiguous. CDR3 sequence reads: CASSSPGPGTQYF. CDR3 nucleotides: TGTGCCAGCAGCTCCCCTGGTCCGGGGACCCAGTACTTC. The variable domain in full, with the rest retrieved from reference TRBV7-2 and TRBJ2-5, is GAGVSQSPSNKVTEKGKDVELRCDPISGHTALYWYRQSLGQGLEFLIYFQGNSAPDKSGLPSDRFSAERTGGSVSTLTIQRTQQEDSAVYLCASSSPGPGTQYFGPGTRLLVL.